This is a list of T cell receptor beta chains from one sample in a study of blood T cell repertoires in COVID-19. Assay used: immunoSEQ multiplex PCR; TCRdb lists only in-frame clones, some missing. The profile shows around 110,000 clones, 86% of them singletons. Material: peripheral blood. These receptors all stem from a man between 35 and 55 years old with acute or convalescent COVID-19. Each CDR3 is given with its conserved first and last residue. D genes are given only for firm matches. The size field is filled for only some rows; it gives once, few, many or a size class.

j_gene | d_gene | v_gene | abundance | CDR3nt | CDR3aa
TRBJ1-1 | TRBD1 | TRBV7-9 | once | TGTGCCAGCAGCCCTGGGACAGCGAACACTGAAGCTTTCTTT | CASSPGTANTEAFF
TRBJ2-1 | TRBD1 | TRBV27 | . | TGTGCCAGCGGGGACTCGACAGGGGTTCGGACCTACAATGAGCAGTTCTTC | CASGDSTGVRTYNEQFF
TRBJ2-1 | TRBD2 | TRBV7-9 | . | TGTGCCAGCAGCTTAGAGTTACTAGCGGGGGCCTCCTACAATGAGCAGTTCTTC | CASSLELLAGASYNEQFF
TRBJ2-5 | . | TRBV18 | . | TGTGCCAGCTCACCACCGGGCGGGATGGAGACCCAGTACTTC | CASSPPGGMETQYF
TRBJ1-1 | . | TRBV18 | . | TGTGCCAGCTCACCCCGGCAGGGACTCGCTGAAGCTTTCTTT | CASSPRQGLAEAFF
TRBJ1-2 | . | TRBV27 | . | TGTGCCAGCAGTTCACGCGGAGGGACCAACTATGGCTACACCTTC | CASSSRGGTNYGYTF
TRBJ1-1 | . | TRBV6-2/TRBV6-3 | . | TGTGCCAGCAGTCTAATGAGCACTGAAGCTTTCTTT | CASSLMSTEAFF
TRBJ1-1 | . | TRBV5-6 | . | TGTGCCAGCAGCTTCGGCAGGGGCGGAACTGAAGCTTTCTTT | CASSFGRGGTEAFF
TRBJ2-1 | TRBD1 | TRBV6-4 | . | TGTGCCACGAGTACAGGGGCGTACAATGAGCAGTTCTTC | CATSTGAYNEQFF
TRBJ1-2 | . | TRBV19 | . | TGTGCCAGTAGCCTCGGGGGGGGGCCAGGAGTAGACGGCTACACCTTC | CASSLGGGPGVDGYTF
TRBJ2-3 | TRBD2 | TRBV4-1 | few | TGCGCCAGCAGCCAAGATGGGGGGGGCACAGATACGCAGTATTTT | CASSQDGGGTDTQYF
TRBJ2-3 | . | TRBV5-1 | . | TGCGCCACTACACAGGGTTCAGATACGCAGTATTTT | CATTQGSDTQYF
TRBJ2-3 | TRBD1 | TRBV25-1 | . | TGTGCCAGCAGTGAAGTCGGGACAGGGATAGATACGCAGTATTTT | CASSEVGTGIDTQYF
TRBJ2-7 | TRBD1 | TRBV11-2 | . | TGTGCCAGCAGCCTCGGACAGGGGCCATACGAGCAGTACTTC | CASSLGQGPYEQYF
TRBJ2-2 | TRBD1 | TRBV7-9 | . | TGTGCCAGCAGCTCGGGACAGGGGTCCGGGGAGCTGTTTTTT | CASSSGQGSGELFF
TRBJ1-2 | . | TRBV14 | . | TGTGCCAGCAGCCGGGGGAGGACTGGCTACACCTTC | CASSRGRTGYTF
TRBJ2-7 | TRBD1 | TRBV13 | . | TGTGCCAGCAGCTACGGACAGGGGCGGGACGAGCAGTACTTC | CASSYGQGRDEQYF